A single sample gave rise to the 12 T cell receptor beta chains below, sequenced in a study of cytomegalovirus exposure and HLA in healthy donors. Repertoires were generated with immunoSEQ multiplex PCR, while TCRdb's copy carries only in-frame clones and drops some. The table lists roughly 100,000 clones, approximately 94% of them singletons. Material for sequencing was PBMCs. These receptors were obtained from a woman under 30 in good health and CMV-seronegative.

The chain joins TRBV5-1 to TRBJ2-3; 7 bases map to TRBD1. V dropped 9 bases and J dropped 2; count of bases not matched to a gene: 9. This CDR3 comprises 14 residues. CDR1 SGHRS and CDR2 YFSETQ come from the germline V gene. The CDR3 DNA is TGCGCCACACGGGACAGAAGTTACACAGATACGCAGTATTTT. As protein: CATRDRSYTDTQYF.

J is TRBJ2-3 and V is TRBV9; perhaps TRBD2 as D (6 bases). Germline V gene lookup returns CDR1 SGDLS and CDR2 YYNGEE. Trimming removed 3 bases from V and 0 bases from J, with 8 bases in between. The CDR3 is made up of 14 amino acids. CDR3 sequence reads: CASSDSGSTDTQYF. The CDR3 DNA sequence: TGTGCCAGCAGCGATAGCGGTAGCACAGATACGCAGTATTTT. The whole variable domain, filled in from reference TRBV9 and TRBJ2-3, reads DSGVTQTPKHLITATGQRVTLRCSPRSGDLSVYWYQQSLDQGLQFLIQYYNGEERAKGNILERFSAQQFPDLHSELNLSSLELGDSALYFCASSDSGSTDTQYFGPGTRLTVL.

This clone was detected only once. This chain uses TRBV7-9 with TRBJ2-7; 9 bases agree with TRBD2. Germline trimming cut 5 bases from V and 1 base from J; bases unmatched to any gene: 9. CDR3 size: 16 residues. From germline, CDR1 is SEHNR and CDR2 FQNEAQ (reference sequence). DNA for the CDR3: TGTGCCAGCAGCACACCCCTAGCGGGATTATCCTACGAGCAGTACTTC. This codes for CASSTPLAGLSYEQYF.

The genes are TRBV7-2 and TRBJ2-7; the D gene is possibly TRBD2 (6 bases). From germline, CDR1 is SGHTA and CDR2 FQGNSA. Trimming pared 3 bases from V and 0 bases from J, leaving 9 bases between. CDR3 length equals 14 residues. The CDR3 DNA sequence: TGTGCCAGCAGCTTGGGACTCGCCTCCTACGAGCAGTACTTC. This codes for CASSLGLASYEQYF.

This rearrangement joins TRBV14 to TRBJ1-1; tentatively, D is TRBD1 (5 bases). V dropped 2 bases and J dropped 1 base, with 5 bases sitting between them. Germline V gene data show CDR1 as SGHDN and CDR2 as FVKESK. CDR3 length equals 13 residues. The CDR3 nucleotides read TGTGCCAGCAGCCAACAGGGGAACACTGAAGCTTTCTTT. Its translation is CASSQQGNTEAFF. The full variable domain, in which reference TRBV14 and TRBJ1-1 provide the parts outside the CDR3, is EAGVTQFPSHSVIEKGQTVTLRCDPISGHDNLYWYRRVMGKEIKFLLHFVKESKQDESGMPNNRFLAERTGGTYSTLKVQPAELEDSGVYFCASSQQGNTEAFFGQGTRLTVV.

The chain links TRBV27 to TRBJ2-4, with D possibly matching TRBD1 (5 bases). The CDR3 has 12 residues. Germline V lookup: CDR1 MNHEY, CDR2 SMNVEV (reference sequence). The ends were cut back, 5 bases at V and 6 bases at J, with 8 bases in the middle. This chain's CDR3 is CASSLQGNIQYF. CDR3 nucleotides: TGTGCCAGCAGTCTCCAGGGAAACATTCAGTACTTC.

CDR3 nucleotides: TGTGCCAGCAGCGGTGACAGATCCTACGAGCAGTACTTC. Protein product: CASSGDRSYEQYF. V is TRBV7-8 and J is TRBJ2-7; TRBD1 is a possible D gene (5 bases). The CDR3 is 13 residues long. Looked up from germline, CDR1 is SGHVS and CDR2 is FQNEAQ. V was shortened by 5 bases and J by 1 base, with 9 bases between the two germline ends. Supplemented by reference TRBV7-8 and TRBJ2-7, the full variable domain reads GAGVSQSPRYKVAKRGQDVALRCDPISGHVSLFWYQQALGQGPEFLTYFQNEAQLDKSGLPSDRFFAERPEGSVSTLKIQRTQQEDSAVYLCASSGDRSYEQYFGPGTRLTVT.

The chain is built from TRBV6-5 and TRBJ2-7, with D maybe TRBD1 (6 bases). CDR3 length equals 13 residues. Germline CDR1 reads MNHEY; CDR2 reads SVGAGI. V dropped 6 bases and J dropped 7 bases, with 16 bases sitting between them. In DNA form, the CDR3 reads TGTGCCAGCAGGAGATCAGGGGCTCGGGAGCAGTACTTC. Encoded protein: CASRRSGAREQYF.

The chain couples TRBV29-1 to TRBJ1-2; the D gene is possibly TRBD1 (6 bases). From germline, CDR1 is SQVTM and CDR2 ANQGSEA. The V gene lost 6 bases and the J gene lost 8 bases, with 22 bases spanning the gap. CDR3 length equals 14 residues. CDR3 coding DNA: TGCAGCGTCGTTGGTGCCGGGGGGGCGCGGGGCTACACCTTC. Protein sequence: CSVVGAGGARGYTF.

This sequence joins TRBV7-2 and TRBJ1-3, with 8 bases identical to TRBD1. The CDR3 is 14 residues long. J was trimmed by 6 bases and V by 5 bases; bases with no gene match: 6. The germline V gene encodes CDR1 SGHTA and CDR2 FQGNSA. The CDR3 here is CASSSGQGQNTIYF. The CDR3 region has the DNA TGTGCCAGCAGCAGCGGACAGGGACAAAACACCATATATTTT.

The rearrangement uses TRBV9 and TRBJ2-1; D perhaps matches TRBD2 (5 bases). V was shortened by 4 bases and J by 9 bases, with 20 bases between the two germline ends. CDR3 length equals 15 residues. Germline-derived CDR1 and CDR2 are SGDLS and YYNGEE. CDR3 bases: TGTGCCAGCAGCCCCCTGATATCGGGGTCCGGTGAGCAGTTCTTC. This gives the protein CASSPLISGSGEQFF.

The chain couples TRBV19 to TRBJ1-1, with a tentative D call TRBD1 (5 bases). V lost 1 base, J lost 4 bases, and 19 bases lay in between. CDR3 length: 17 residues. Germline CDR1 LNHDA, CDR2 SQIVND (reference sequence). The CDR3 DNA sequence: TGTGCCAGTAGTATAGCCGTGGGTGGGGGAGGTAGCACTGAAGCTTTCTTT. This encodes CASSIAVGGGGSTEAFF.